This TCR beta chain comes out of a study of control samples from healthy donors and cancer patients. Method: immunoSEQ multiplex PCR; TCRdb's copy keeps in-frame clones and lacks some. The repertoire holds some 120,000 clones, with under 95% as singletons. This CDR3 has 13 amino acids. CDR1 DFQATT and CDR2 SNEGSKA come from the germline V gene (reference sequence). Trimming stripped 3 bases from V and 4 bases from J, with 12 bases between. Sequencing was performed on blood. The clonotype originates from a young man in good health. This chain joins TRBV20-1 and TRBJ2-5; tentatively, D is TRBD1 or TRBD2 (5 bases each). CDR3 loop: CSASRGQGETQYF. CDR3 DNA: TGCAGTGCTAGTCGGGGCCAGGGAGAGACCCAGTACTTC.